Shown below are 9 T cell receptor beta chains from a single sample sequenced in a study of response to subunit inactivated influenza vaccine. TCRdb processed the RT-PCR reads anew with MiXCR; each CDR3 protein has one entry. The sample carries around 750,000 distinct CDR3 sequences, over 20% recorded once. The material sequenced was PBMCs from blood, taken less than 6 days after vaccination. The receptors were sampled from a man in his fifties or sixties who received an inactivated influenza vaccine.

The chain links TRBV7-2 to TRBJ1-1, with 8 bases fitting TRBD1. The V segment lost 5 bases and the J segment 4 bases; nucleotides outside the gene matches: 9. The CDR3 consists of 15 residues. Germline V gene sequence: CDR1 SGHTA, CDR2 FQGNSA. Here the CDR3 DNA reads TGTGCCAGCAGCCCTAGACAGGGGCTGAGCACTGAAGCTTTCTTT. As protein: CASSPRQGLSTEAFF.

Many counts were recorded for this clonotype. The chain is built from TRBV10-3 and TRBJ2-5, with TRBD2 identical over 7 bases. The CDR3 loop spans 13 amino acids. J lost 3 bases, V lost 10 bases, and 8 bases had no gene match. The germline gives CDR1 ENHRY, CDR2 SYGVKD. The CDR3 region has the DNA TGTGCCACCTCCGGGGGGTTGGAAGAGACCCAGTACTTC. Translating it yields CATSGGLEETQYF.

This clonotype has only a few counts. The rearrangement uses TRBV20-1 and TRBJ2-1; 11 bases are a match to TRBD2. Losses at the gene ends were 6 bases for V and 5 bases for J; bases not matched to a gene: 6. Germline V gene sequence: CDR1 DFQATT, CDR2 SNEGSKA (reference sequence). The CDR3 consists of 14 residues. In DNA, the CDR3 is TGCAGTGCCTTAGCGGGAGGGCCCCACAATGAGCAGTTCTTC. Encoded protein: CSALAGGPHNEQFF.

The rearrangement uses TRBV9 and TRBJ1-2, with D uncertain. The CDR3 has 15 amino acids. Germline CDR1 and CDR2: SGDLS and YYNGEE. Trimming pared 0 bases from V and 6 bases from J, leaving 15 bases between. Here the CDR3 reads CASSVAPGVGHGYTF. CDR3 coding DNA: TGTGCCAGCAGCGTAGCTCCTGGGGTCGGGCATGGCTACACCTTC.

The chain joins TRBV4-3 to TRBJ2-1; D perhaps matches TRBD2 (5 bases). Germline CDR1 and CDR2: LGHNA and YSLEER. The CDR3 spans 15 residues. V lost 2 bases and J lost 10, with 18 bases in between. The CDR3 sequence: CASSQSPGPRREQFF. The CDR3 DNA reads as TGCGCCAGCAGCCAATCCCCTGGGCCACGGAGGGAGCAGTTCTTC.

The rearrangement links TRBV25-1 to TRBJ2-1; 8 bases match TRBD2. CDR3 size: 16 residues. Trimming removed 0 bases from V and 8 bases from J; junction bases left unmatched: 9. Germline loops: CDR1 MGHDK, CDR2 SYGVNS. The CDR3 region is CASSEYLGRAQHEQFF. Written as DNA, the CDR3 is TGTGCCAGCAGTGAATATCTCGGGAGGGCTCAACATGAGCAGTTCTTC.

This clonotype was detected a few times. The chain employs TRBV12-3 or TRBV12-4 and TRBJ2-1; tentatively, D is TRBD1 (5 bases). Trimming took 6 bases from V and 10 from J, leaving 13 bases between them. The CDR3 extends over 12 amino acids. CDR3 sequence (DNA): TGTGCCAGCAGGGCGAGACAGAGGGAGCAGTTCTTC. Its protein product is CASRARQREQFF.

This clonotype was seen a handful of times. This chain links TRBV9 with TRBJ2-7, with a tentative D call TRBD2 (6 bases). CDR1 SGDLS and CDR2 YYNGEE come from the germline V gene. This CDR3 has 15 amino acids. V lost 2 bases to trimming and J lost 4 bases, with 16 bases between them. The CDR3 loop is CASSVSWLAHYEQYF. CDR3 in DNA: TGTGCCAGCAGCGTCTCTTGGCTAGCGCATTACGAGCAGTACTTC. Supplemented by reference TRBV9 and TRBJ2-7, the full variable domain reads DSGVTQTPKHLITATGQRVTLRCSPRSGDLSVYWYQQSLDQGLQFLIQYYNGEERAKGNILERFSAQQFPDLHSELNLSSLELGDSALYFCASSVSWLAHYEQYFGPGTRLTVT.

This clonotype was detected a few times. J is TRBJ2-1 and V is TRBV10-1, with 7 bases lining up with TRBD1. CDR3 length equals 14 residues. Unmatched junction bases numbered 7, after V lost 4 bases and J lost 7 bases. Germline V gene data show CDR1 as WNHNN and CDR2 as SYGVQD (reference sequence). The CDR3 loop reads CASSGRQGWNEQFF. DNA for the CDR3: TGCGCCAGCAGTGGGAGACAGGGCTGGAATGAGCAGTTCTTC.